The 11 T cell receptor beta chains in this list originate from one sample, sequenced in a study of blood T cells in healthy people across ages. With a J-beta primer mix and a sample-barcoded 5' primer, a second PCR ran about 7 to 11 cycles. TCRdb ran MiXCR on the 5' RACE reads and lists one entry per CDR3 protein. The sample has approximately 1.5 million distinct CDR3 sequences, roughly 32% seen once. Sequenced material: blood. These receptors all stem from a woman aged 25-40 years in good health.

This sequence joins TRBV7-6 and TRBJ2-2; the match to TRBD1 covers 10 bases. The CDR3 has 16 amino acids. Germline V gene data show CDR1 as SGHVS and CDR2 as FNYEAQ. The V and J ends lost 1 base and 7 bases, in that order; junction bases with no gene match: 6. The CDR3 bases are TGTGCCAGCAGCTTAGGACAGGGGGCGCTTGGCGGGGAGCTGTTTTTT. The encoded protein is CASSLGQGALGGELFF.

As regards this clonotype: At one end the junction does not follow the germline gene, possibly because of a read error. The chain carries TRBV7-2 and TRBJ2-3, with D hard to call. The germline gives CDR1 SGHTA, CDR2 FQGNSA. The CDR3 contains 14 residues. CDR3 DNA sequence: TGTGCCAACAGCTTCCGTCGGTCCACAGATACGCAGTATTTT. This translates into CANSFRRSTDTQYF.

V gene TRBV20-1 combines with J gene TRBJ2-6; D remains ambiguous. Trimming cost V 1 base and J 2 bases, with 12 bases left between them. The CDR3 sequence is 16 residues long. CDR1 DFQATT and CDR2 SNEGSKA come from the germline V gene (reference sequence). The CDR3 loop reads CSARASRATGANVLTF. CDR3 nucleotide sequence: TGCAGTGCTAGAGCCTCACGGGCCACTGGGGCCAACGTCCTGACTTTC.

This chain uses TRBV30 with TRBJ1-5; 10 positions agree with TRBD1. V was pared by 0 bases and J by 6 bases, with 5 bases of the junction left unmatched. The CDR3 loop spans 15 amino acids. Germline CDR1 reads GTSNPN; CDR2 reads SVGIG (reference sequence). CDR3 amino acids: CAWSVPGQGTQPQHF. DNA for the CDR3: TGTGCCTGGAGTGTGCCGGGACAGGGGACTCAGCCCCAGCATTTT.

This clonotype was recorded a few times. This rearrangement joins TRBV13 to TRBJ1-2; D uncertain. Between the trimmed V and J ends, which lost 8 bases and 0 bases, there was a span of 16 bases. CDR1 and CDR2 (germline): PRHDT, FYEKMQ (reference sequence). The CDR3 has 15 residues. The CDR3 sequence is CASEAGSGTNYGYTF. The CDR3 DNA follows: TGTGCCAGCGAAGCAGGCTCGGGAACTAACTATGGCTACACCTTC.

For this clonotype: One end of the junction varies from germline; a read error may be responsible. The J gene is TRBJ2-5, the V gene TRBV7-6, with 11 bases lining up with TRBD2. CDR3 size: 19 residues. Germline CDR1 SGHVS, CDR2 FNYEAQ. The CDR3 DNA reads TGTGCCGGCAGCTCATCTAGCGGGGGGACGAAAGCCACTCAAGAGACCCAGTACTTC. Its translation: CAGSSSSGGTKATQETQYF.

The rearrangement joins TRBV2 to TRBJ2-4; 15 bases map to TRBD2. Germline loops: CDR1 SNHLY, CDR2 FYNNEI. The CDR3 has 18 residues. V shed 3 bases, J shed 3 bases, and the junction held 6 bases outside the gene matches. The CDR3 sequence is CASSDGLAGGPGKNIQYF. CDR3 DNA sequence: TGTGCCAGCAGTGATGGACTAGCGGGAGGGCCGGGCAAAAACATTCAGTACTTC.

The chain combines TRBV7-2 with TRBJ2-1; D could derive from TRBD1 or TRBD2 (7 bases each). Germline V gene lookup returns CDR1 SGHTA and CDR2 FQGNSA. Trimming took off 5 bases at V and 8 bases at J, with 19 bases between the two ends. The CDR3 is 15 residues long. The CDR3 DNA reads TGTGCCAGCAGCCCCCAGGGGGACTATTACTATGAGCAGTTCTTC. Translation: CASSPQGDYYYEQFF.

This chain uses TRBV12-3 or TRBV12-4 with TRBJ2-1; no firm D call. Trimming removed 5 bases at V and 4 bases at J, with 9 bases between. The CDR3 runs 13 residues. The CDR3 sequence: CASSGEAYNEQFF. CDR3 DNA sequence: TGTGCCAGCAGTGGGGAAGCGTACAATGAGCAGTTCTTC.

The gene calls are TRBV7-2 and TRBJ2-7; D could derive from TRBD1 or TRBD2 (5 bases each). The length of the CDR3 is 14 residues. Germline CDR1 is SGHTA and CDR2 is FQGNSA. With 5 bases removed from V and 2 bases from J, the gap between germline ends came to 13 bases. The CDR3 protein is CASSHRDPTYEQYF. The CDR3 DNA sequence: TGTGCCAGCAGCCACCGGGACCCCACCTACGAGCAGTACTTC.

This sequence joins TRBV2 and TRBJ2-4, with 9 bases lining up with TRBD2. This CDR3 is 16 amino acids long. CDR1 SNHLY and CDR2 FYNNEI come from the germline V gene. V gave up 4 bases and J gave up 5 bases; unmatched junction bases: 9. The CDR3 DNA sequence: TGTGCCAGCAGTGGGCTAGCGGGAAGCGCCGAAAACATTCAGTACTTC. This gives the protein CASSGLAGSAENIQYF.